Listed below are T cell receptor beta chains from one sample, sequenced in a study of blood T cell repertoires in COVID-19. TCRdb's table, derived via immunoSEQ multiplex PCR, lists solely in-frame clones and lacks some. This repertoire shows about 200,000 clones, approximately 80% found once; its top ten account for 7.4%. The sample was PBMCs or T cells enriched from blood (not recorded which). The receptors derive from a woman aged 40 to 50 with acute COVID-19. Each CDR3 is given with its conserved first and last residue. The order of the fields is J gene, D gene, clone size, V gene, CDR3 protein, CDR3 DNA. D genes are given only for firm matches. Clone size is not always given. Where it is, it says once, few, many or a class for expanded clones.

j_call: TRBJ2-3
d_call: TRBD2
clone_size: -
v_call: TRBV28
cdr3_aa: CASKEAGNTDTQYF
cdr3_nt: TGTGCCAGCAAGGAAGCGGGGAACACAGATACGCAGTATTTT

j_call: TRBJ2-2
d_call: -
clone_size: few
v_call: TRBV5-1
cdr3_aa: CASRDTNTGELFF
cdr3_nt: TGCGCCAGTCGGGACACCAACACCGGGGAGCTGTTTTTT

j_call: TRBJ1-6
d_call: -
clone_size: -
v_call: TRBV12-3/TRBV12-4
cdr3_aa: CASSWGESSPLHF
cdr3_nt: TGTGCCAGCAGTTGGGGGGAAAGTTCACCCCTCCACTTT

j_call: TRBJ2-2
d_call: TRBD1
clone_size: once
v_call: TRBV3-1/TRBV3-2
cdr3_aa: CASSQDRDTGELFF
cdr3_nt: TGTGCCAGCAGCCAGGACAGGGACACCGGGGAGCTGTTTTTT

j_call: TRBJ1-5
d_call: -
clone_size: few
v_call: TRBV2
cdr3_aa: CASSRGARNQPQHF
cdr3_nt: TGTGCCAGCAGTCGCGGGGCCCGCAATCAGCCCCAGCATTTT

j_call: TRBJ1-2
d_call: TRBD1
clone_size: once
v_call: TRBV4-2
cdr3_aa: CASSHEQQGISGYTF
cdr3_nt: TGTGCCAGCAGCCACGAACAACAGGGGATAAGCGGCTACACCTTC

j_call: TRBJ2-7
d_call: TRBD1
clone_size: -
v_call: TRBV18
cdr3_aa: CASSPVAGGSYEQYF
cdr3_nt: TGTGCCAGCTCACCTGTGGCAGGGGGCTCCTACGAGCAGTACTTC

j_call: TRBJ1-1
d_call: TRBD1
clone_size: -
v_call: TRBV9
cdr3_aa: CASSPTGAQNTEAFF
cdr3_nt: TGTGCCAGCAGCCCTACAGGGGCCCAGAACACTGAAGCTTTCTTT

j_call: TRBJ1-2
d_call: TRBD1
clone_size: -
v_call: TRBV30
cdr3_aa: CAWSEQGAGGYTF
cdr3_nt: TGTGCCTGGAGTGAACAGGGGGCGGGTGGCTACACCTTC

j_call: TRBJ2-1
d_call: -
clone_size: -
v_call: TRBV6-2/TRBV6-3
cdr3_aa: CASSRQGVSYNEQFF
cdr3_nt: TGTGCCAGCAGTAGGCAGGGCGTATCCTACAATGAGCAGTTCTTC

j_call: TRBJ2-7
d_call: -
clone_size: once
v_call: TRBV5-5
cdr3_aa: CASSFAPGNYEQYF
cdr3_nt: TGTGCCAGCAGCTTCGCGCCCGGTAACTACGAGCAGTACTTC

j_call: TRBJ2-1
d_call: TRBD2
clone_size: -
v_call: TRBV5-6
cdr3_aa: CASSLPGGSNNEQFF
cdr3_nt: TGTGCCAGCAGCCTACCGGGAGGTTCAAACAATGAGCAGTTCTTC

j_call: TRBJ1-4
d_call: -
clone_size: -
v_call: TRBV30
cdr3_aa: CAWSVRGGAEKLFF
cdr3_nt: TGTGCCTGGAGTGTACGGGGGGGCGCGGAAAAACTGTTTTTT

j_call: TRBJ1-5
d_call: -
clone_size: -
v_call: TRBV12-3/TRBV12-4
cdr3_aa: CASSSTRQPQHF
cdr3_nt: TGTGCCAGCAGTTCGACGAGGCAGCCCCAGCATTTT

j_call: TRBJ1-5
d_call: TRBD1
clone_size: few
v_call: TRBV6-2/TRBV6-3
cdr3_aa: CASSYLRTGEGYSNQPQHF
cdr3_nt: TGTGCCAGCAGTTATCTCCGGACAGGGGAGGGTTATAGCAATCAGCCCCAGCATTTT

j_call: TRBJ1-2
d_call: -
clone_size: -
v_call: TRBV9
cdr3_aa: CASSATIRVSVNYGYTF
cdr3_nt: TGTGCCAGCAGCGCAACAATCAGGGTATCAGTAAACTATGGCTACACCTTC

j_call: TRBJ1-1
d_call: TRBD1
clone_size: -
v_call: TRBV9
cdr3_aa: CASSGRGSLEAFF
cdr3_nt: TGTGCCAGCAGCGGCAGGGGGTCCCTCGAAGCTTTCTTT

j_call: TRBJ1-1
d_call: TRBD1
clone_size: -
v_call: TRBV28
cdr3_aa: CASEGQANTEAFF
cdr3_nt: TGTGCCAGCGAAGGACAGGCGAACACTGAAGCTTTCTTT

j_call: TRBJ2-5
d_call: -
clone_size: once
v_call: TRBV19
cdr3_aa: CASSIGGGGPPTQYF
cdr3_nt: TGTGCCAGTAGTATAGGCGGAGGCGGGCCGCCGACCCAGTACTTC

j_call: TRBJ1-1
d_call: -
clone_size: -
v_call: TRBV2
cdr3_aa: CASSTRDTEAFF
cdr3_nt: TGTGCCAGCAGTACCAGGGACACTGAAGCTTTCTTT

j_call: TRBJ2-3
d_call: -
clone_size: -
v_call: TRBV7-3
cdr3_aa: CASSASIRGTDTQYF
cdr3_nt: TGTGCCAGCAGCGCGTCCATCCGGGGCACAGATACGCAGTATTTT

j_call: TRBJ2-5
d_call: -
clone_size: -
v_call: TRBV10-3
cdr3_aa: CAISESPGGETQYF
cdr3_nt: TGTGCCATCAGTGAAAGCCCGGGGGGCGAGACCCAGTACTTC

j_call: TRBJ2-2
d_call: TRBD2
clone_size: -
v_call: TRBV19
cdr3_aa: CASSVSGRTGELFF
cdr3_nt: TGTGCCAGTAGTGTTAGCGGGAGGACCGGGGAGCTGTTTTTT

j_call: TRBJ1-1
d_call: -
clone_size: -
v_call: TRBV5-4
cdr3_aa: CASSLGFGGSLNTEAFF
cdr3_nt: TGTGCCAGCAGCTTGGGGTTCGGCGGATCCTTGAACACTGAAGCTTTCTTT

j_call: TRBJ2-1
d_call: -
clone_size: -
v_call: TRBV18
cdr3_aa: CASSPDRSSYNEQFF
cdr3_nt: TGTGCCAGCTCACCAGACAGGAGCTCCTACAATGAGCAGTTCTTC

j_call: TRBJ1-4
d_call: -
clone_size: -
v_call: TRBV5-1
cdr3_aa: CASSQIQNEKLFF
cdr3_nt: TGCGCCAGCAGTCAAATACAGAATGAAAAACTGTTTTTT

j_call: TRBJ2-5
d_call: TRBD1
clone_size: -
v_call: TRBV7-2
cdr3_aa: CASSSWTGQETQYF
cdr3_nt: TGTGCCAGCAGCAGCTGGACAGGGCAAGAGACCCAGTACTTC

j_call: TRBJ2-2
d_call: TRBD2
clone_size: -
v_call: TRBV18
cdr3_aa: CASSPSKTSGANTGELFF
cdr3_nt: TGTGCCAGCTCACCATCGAAAACTAGCGGGGCGAACACCGGGGAGCTGTTTTTT

j_call: TRBJ2-7
d_call: TRBD1
clone_size: few
v_call: TRBV5-1
cdr3_aa: CASSTNRGGLSTEQYF
cdr3_nt: TGCGCCAGCAGCACCAACAGGGGTGGTCTTTCAACCGAGCAGTACTTC

j_call: TRBJ2-5
d_call: TRBD1
clone_size: -
v_call: TRBV9
cdr3_aa: CASSAGTEGETQYF
cdr3_nt: TGTGCCAGCAGCGCCGGGACAGAAGGAGAGACCCAGTACTTC

j_call: TRBJ1-6
d_call: -
clone_size: -
v_call: TRBV7-2
cdr3_aa: CASSLGGTRSPLHF
cdr3_nt: TGTGCCAGCAGCTTAGGTGGGACTCGGTCACCCCTCCACTTT

j_call: TRBJ2-5
d_call: -
clone_size: -
v_call: TRBV5-1
cdr3_aa: CASRNIGGAQETQYF
cdr3_nt: TGCGCCAGTAGAAACATCGGGGGAGCCCAAGAGACCCAGTACTTC

j_call: TRBJ2-5
d_call: TRBD2
clone_size: -
v_call: TRBV29-1
cdr3_aa: CSVEEGLAGAETQYF
cdr3_nt: TGCAGCGTTGAAGAAGGACTAGCGGGAGCAGAGACCCAGTACTTC

j_call: TRBJ2-7
d_call: -
clone_size: -
v_call: TRBV7-3
cdr3_aa: CASSLTPGTGLKYF
cdr3_nt: TGTGCCAGCAGCTTAACTCCGGGAACGGGGTTAAAGTACTTC

j_call: TRBJ2-1
d_call: TRBD2
clone_size: -
v_call: TRBV18
cdr3_aa: CASSPTSGGGVYEQFF
cdr3_nt: TGTGCCAGCTCACCGACTAGCGGCGGGGGGGTATATGAGCAGTTCTTC

j_call: TRBJ2-7
d_call: -
clone_size: -
v_call: TRBV7-9
cdr3_aa: CASSLGAGAYEQYF
cdr3_nt: TGTGCCAGCAGCTTAGGGGCAGGGGCCTACGAGCAGTACTTC

j_call: TRBJ1-1
d_call: -
clone_size: -
v_call: TRBV5-4
cdr3_aa: CASSALPGSGTEAFF
cdr3_nt: TGTGCCAGCAGCGCCCTCCCAGGGTCGGGCACTGAAGCTTTCTTT

j_call: TRBJ2-7
d_call: -
clone_size: -
v_call: TRBV5-6
cdr3_aa: CASSLESGEQYF
cdr3_nt: TGTGCCAGCAGCTTGGAATCAGGCGAGCAGTACTTC

j_call: TRBJ1-1
d_call: TRBD1
clone_size: -
v_call: TRBV3-1/TRBV3-2
cdr3_aa: CASRTSGGGCGTEAFF
cdr3_nt: TGTGCCAGCCGGACCAGTGGAGGGGGCTGTGGCACTGAAGCTTTCTTT